This record covers a single TCR beta chain. Its target is not known. The data were taken from a study of cytomegalovirus exposure and HLA in healthy donors. Study-wide findings and caveats: Among the sequence variants, a highly shared cluster was likely an artifact of sequencing. Several of the most significant clusters appeared linked to common viral pathogens, based on a later analysis.

Germline values: CDR1 SEHNR, CDR2 FQNEAQ (reference sequence). V was trimmed by 6 bases and J by 4 bases, leaving 18 bases between them. CDR3 length: 15 amino acids. The primer mix had 60 Vbeta and 13 Jbeta primers. Data came from immunoSEQ multiplex PCR; TCRdb stores just in-frame clones and leaves some out. In the table there are 110,000 to 150,000 clones, about 81% of which are singletons. The chain joins TRBV7-9 to TRBJ1-2; D unresolved. The receptor comes from a man aged 25 to 40 in good health and CMV-seronegative. The specimen was PBMCs. CDR3 sequence reads: CASSINRDFGYGYTF. CDR3 in DNA: TGTGCCAGCAGTATAAACCGGGATTTCGGCTATGGCTACACCTTC.